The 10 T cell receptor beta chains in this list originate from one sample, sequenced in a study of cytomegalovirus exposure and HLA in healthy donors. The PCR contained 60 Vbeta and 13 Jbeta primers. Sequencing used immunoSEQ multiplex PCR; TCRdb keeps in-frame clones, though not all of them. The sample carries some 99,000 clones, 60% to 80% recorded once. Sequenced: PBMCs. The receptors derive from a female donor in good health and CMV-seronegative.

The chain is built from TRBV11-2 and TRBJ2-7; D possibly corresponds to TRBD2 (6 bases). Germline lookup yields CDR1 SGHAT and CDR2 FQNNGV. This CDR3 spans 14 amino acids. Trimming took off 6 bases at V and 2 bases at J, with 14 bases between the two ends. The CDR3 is CASRGGDTAYEQYF. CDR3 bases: TGTGCCAGCAGGGGGGGAGACACCGCCTACGAGCAGTACTTC.

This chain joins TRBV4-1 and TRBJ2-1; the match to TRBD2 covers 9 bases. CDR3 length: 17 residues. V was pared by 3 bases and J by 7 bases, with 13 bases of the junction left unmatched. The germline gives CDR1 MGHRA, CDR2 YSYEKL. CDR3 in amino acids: CASSHGLAGVSFNEQFF. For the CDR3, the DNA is TGCGCCAGCAGCCACGGGTTAGCGGGGGTTTCCTTTAATGAGCAGTTCTTC.

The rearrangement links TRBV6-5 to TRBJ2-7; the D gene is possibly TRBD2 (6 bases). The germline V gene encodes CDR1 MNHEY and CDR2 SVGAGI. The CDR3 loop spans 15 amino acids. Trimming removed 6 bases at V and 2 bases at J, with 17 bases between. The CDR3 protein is CASSPVGSGAYEQYF. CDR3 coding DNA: TGTGCCAGCAGCCCGGTTGGTAGCGGTGCCTACGAGCAGTACTTC.

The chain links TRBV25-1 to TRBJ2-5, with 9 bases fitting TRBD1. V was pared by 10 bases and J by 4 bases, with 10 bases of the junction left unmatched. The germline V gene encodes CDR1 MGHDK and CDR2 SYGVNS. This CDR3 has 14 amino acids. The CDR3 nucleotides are TGTGCCACCCGCCGGACAGGGGAGGGAGAGACCCAGTACTTC. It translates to CATRRTGEGETQYF.

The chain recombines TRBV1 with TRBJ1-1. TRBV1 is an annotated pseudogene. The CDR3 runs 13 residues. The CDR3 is CTSSSPGGPRAFF. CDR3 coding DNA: TGCACCAGCAGCTCTCCCGGGGGGCCGCGAGCTTTCTTT.

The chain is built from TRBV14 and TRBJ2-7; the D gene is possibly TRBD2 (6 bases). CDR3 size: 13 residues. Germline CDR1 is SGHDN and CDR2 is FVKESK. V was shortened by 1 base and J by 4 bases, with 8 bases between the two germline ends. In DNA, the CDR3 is TGTGCCAGCAGCCAAGGCGGAGGGTACGAGCAGTACTTC. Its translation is CASSQGGGYEQYF.

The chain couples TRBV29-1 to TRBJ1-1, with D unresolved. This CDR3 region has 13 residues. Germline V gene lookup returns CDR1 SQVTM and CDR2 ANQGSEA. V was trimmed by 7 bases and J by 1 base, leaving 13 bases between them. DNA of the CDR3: TGCAGCGGGCAGGCGACACAGAACACTGAAGCTTTCTTT. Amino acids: CSGQATQNTEAFF.

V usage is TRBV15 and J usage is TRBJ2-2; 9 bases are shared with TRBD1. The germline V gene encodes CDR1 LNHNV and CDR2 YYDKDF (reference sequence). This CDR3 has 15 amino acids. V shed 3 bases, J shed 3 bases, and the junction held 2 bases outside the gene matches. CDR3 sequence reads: CATSRDRGYTGELFF. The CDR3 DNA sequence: TGTGCCACCAGCAGGGACAGGGGATACACCGGGGAGCTGTTTTTT. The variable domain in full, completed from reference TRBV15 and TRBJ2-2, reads DAMVIQNPRYQVTQFGKPVTLSCSQTLNHNVMYWYQQKSSQAPKLLFHYYDKDFNNEADTPDNFQSRRPNTSFCFLDIRSPGLGDTAMYLCATSRDRGYTGELFFGEGSRLTVL.

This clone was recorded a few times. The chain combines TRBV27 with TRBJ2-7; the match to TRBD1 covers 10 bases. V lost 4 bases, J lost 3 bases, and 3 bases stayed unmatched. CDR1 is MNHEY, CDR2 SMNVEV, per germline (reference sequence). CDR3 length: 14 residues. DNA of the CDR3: TGTGCCAGCAGTTACGGGACAGGGGTCTACGAGCAGTACTTC. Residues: CASSYGTGVYEQYF.

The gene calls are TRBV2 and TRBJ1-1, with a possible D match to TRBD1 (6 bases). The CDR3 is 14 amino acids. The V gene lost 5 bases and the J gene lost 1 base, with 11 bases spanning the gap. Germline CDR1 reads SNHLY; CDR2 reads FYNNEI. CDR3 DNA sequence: TGTGCCAGCAGTTCCGAGGGACAGAACACTGAAGCTTTCTTT. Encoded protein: CASSSEGQNTEAFF.